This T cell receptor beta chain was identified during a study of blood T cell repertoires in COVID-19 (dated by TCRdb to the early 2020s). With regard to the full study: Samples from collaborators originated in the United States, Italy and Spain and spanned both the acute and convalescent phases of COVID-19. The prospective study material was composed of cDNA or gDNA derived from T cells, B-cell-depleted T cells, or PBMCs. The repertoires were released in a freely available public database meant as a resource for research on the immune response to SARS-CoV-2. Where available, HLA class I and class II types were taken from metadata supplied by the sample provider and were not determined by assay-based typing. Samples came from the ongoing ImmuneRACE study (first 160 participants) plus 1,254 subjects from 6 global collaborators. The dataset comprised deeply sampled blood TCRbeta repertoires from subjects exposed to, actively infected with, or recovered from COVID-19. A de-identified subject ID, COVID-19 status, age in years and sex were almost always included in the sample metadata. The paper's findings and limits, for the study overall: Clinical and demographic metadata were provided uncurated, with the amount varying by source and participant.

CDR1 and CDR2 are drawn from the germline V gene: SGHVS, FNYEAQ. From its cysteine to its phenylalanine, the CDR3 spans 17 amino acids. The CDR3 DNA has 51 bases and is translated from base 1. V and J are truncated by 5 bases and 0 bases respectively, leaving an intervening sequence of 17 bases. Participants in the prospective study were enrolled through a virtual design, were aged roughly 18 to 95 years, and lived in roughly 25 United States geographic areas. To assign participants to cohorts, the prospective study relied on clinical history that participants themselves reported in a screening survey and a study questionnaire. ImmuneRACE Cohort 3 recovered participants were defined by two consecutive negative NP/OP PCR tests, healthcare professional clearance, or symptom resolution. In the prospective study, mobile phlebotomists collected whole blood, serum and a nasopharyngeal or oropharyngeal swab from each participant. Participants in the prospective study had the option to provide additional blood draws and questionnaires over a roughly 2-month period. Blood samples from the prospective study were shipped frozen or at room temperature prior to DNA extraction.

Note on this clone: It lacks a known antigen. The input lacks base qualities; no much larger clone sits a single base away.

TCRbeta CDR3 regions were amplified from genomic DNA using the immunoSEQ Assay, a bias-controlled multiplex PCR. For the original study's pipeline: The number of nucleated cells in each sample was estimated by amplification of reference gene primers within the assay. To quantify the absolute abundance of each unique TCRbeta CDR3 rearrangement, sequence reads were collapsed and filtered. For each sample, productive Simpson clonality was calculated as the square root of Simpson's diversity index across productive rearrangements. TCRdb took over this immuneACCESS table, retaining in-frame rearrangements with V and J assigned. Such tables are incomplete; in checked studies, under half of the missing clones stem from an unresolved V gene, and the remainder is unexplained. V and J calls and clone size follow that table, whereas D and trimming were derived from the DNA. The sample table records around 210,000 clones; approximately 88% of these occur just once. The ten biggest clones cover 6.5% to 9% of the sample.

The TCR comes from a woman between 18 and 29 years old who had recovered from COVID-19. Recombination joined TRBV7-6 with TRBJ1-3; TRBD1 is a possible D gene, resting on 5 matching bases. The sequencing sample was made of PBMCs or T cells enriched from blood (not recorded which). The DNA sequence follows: TGTGCCAGCAGCGTAAATGGGGGACTGATCTCTGGAAACACCATATATTTT. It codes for CASSVNGGLISGNTIYF.